This T cell receptor (beta chain) was identified during a study of T cell responses to AZD1222 COVID-19 vaccine. On this clone: Its specificity is unknown.

Germline V gene sequence: CDR1 LNHDA, CDR2 SQIVND (reference sequence). Trimming took 4 bases from V and 7 from J, leaving 8 bases between them. The CDR3 loop spans 13 amino acids. Study outcomes and limitations: Clonal diversity was possibly underestimated, and the donors were mostly white British, with more females.

Recipients boosted at about 4 weeks or about 12 weeks are pooled. The table came from immunoSEQ multiplex PCR; TCRdb's copy has only in-frame clones and leaves some out. The sample has roughly 150,000 clones; around 90% are singletons. This receptor was taken from an adult who received the AZD1222 COVID-19 vaccine. This specimen was peripheral blood, taken 28 days after the second AZD1222 dose. The chain recombines TRBV19 with TRBJ1-6, with D unresolved. The CDR3 bases are TGTGCCAGTAGTACCAGAGGAAATTCACCCCTCCACTTT. Its translation: CASSTRGNSPLHF.